These 27 T cell receptor beta chains came from one sample sequenced in a study of T cell responses to AZD1222 COVID-19 vaccine. Assay used: immunoSEQ multiplex PCR; TCRdb lists only in-frame clones, some missing. The data contain 50,000 to 65,000 clones, roughly 90% of them singletons. Sequencing used peripheral blood, obtained on day 0 of AZD1222 vaccination. The receptors shown here come from an adult in good health.

V gene TRBV5-1 combines with J gene TRBJ2-7; D is possibly TRBD1 (5 bases). Per the germline V gene, CDR1 is SGHRS and CDR2 is YFSETQ. This CDR3 is built from 13 residues. Trimming stripped 0 bases from V and 6 bases from J, with 10 bases between. CDR3 sequence reads: CASSLEQAREQYF. The CDR3 DNA reads as TGCGCCAGCAGCTTGGAACAGGCGCGCGAGCAGTACTTC.

The rearrangement uses TRBV5-6 and TRBJ1-2, with TRBD1 matching over 12 bases. Germline-derived CDR1 and CDR2 are SGHDT and YYEEEE. V dropped 5 bases and J dropped 4; count of bases not matched to a gene: 3. The CDR3 is 14 residues long. The CDR3 DNA reads TGTGCCAGCAGGGGACAGGGGGCGATCTATGGCTACACCTTC. The encoded protein is CASRGQGAIYGYTF. Using reference TRBV5-6 and TRBJ1-2 for the parts outside the CDR3, the full variable domain is DAGVTQSPTHLIKTRGQQVTLRCSPKSGHDTVSWYQQALGQGPQFIFQYYEEEERQRGNFPDRFSGHQFPNYSSELNVNALLLGDSALYLCASRGQGAIYGYTFGSGTRLTVV.

The rearrangement uses TRBV7-8 and TRBJ1-1; D gene uncertain. The CDR3 contains 14 residues. Germline V CDR1 and CDR2: SGHVS, FQNEAQ. V shed 1 base and J shed 1 base, with 7 bases lying between them. CDR3 nucleotides: TGTGCCAGCAGCTTAGTTCAGAAGAACACTGAAGCTTTCTTT. Translated, it gives CASSLVQKNTEAFF.

This chain uses TRBV2 with TRBJ2-1, with 9 bases identical to TRBD2. V trimming: 6 bases; J trimming: 3 bases; junction bases outside the gene matches: 9. CDR1 and CDR2 (germline): SNHLY, FYNNEI. This CDR3 comprises 16 residues. The CDR3 protein is CASRHSGGAIYNEQFF. The DNA for the CDR3 is TGTGCCAGCAGACATAGCGGGGGAGCCATCTACAATGAGCAGTTCTTC.

The chain is built from TRBV11-2 and TRBJ1-1; maybe TRBD1 (6 bases). This CDR3 contains 13 residues. Germline V gene lookup returns CDR1 SGHAT and CDR2 FQNNGV. V lost 5 bases to trimming and J lost 1 base, with 8 bases between them. CDR3 region: CASSEQGNTEAFF. CDR3 coding DNA: TGTGCCAGCAGCGAACAGGGGAACACTGAAGCTTTCTTT.

The chain joins TRBV7-9 to TRBJ1-3; D ambiguous. There are 15 residues in the CDR3. Germline CDR1 is SEHNR and CDR2 is FQNEAQ (reference sequence). The V gene lost 2 bases and the J gene lost 0 bases, with 8 bases spanning the gap. This CDR3 reads CASSLKSSSGNTIYF. In nucleotides, the CDR3 is TGTGCCAGCAGCTTAAAAAGCTCCTCTGGAAACACCATATATTTT.

This chain links TRBV7-9 with TRBJ1-3; TRBD1 is a possible D gene (6 bases). CDR3 length: 15 residues. Looked up from germline, CDR1 is SEHNR and CDR2 is FQNEAQ (reference sequence). Between the trimmed V and J ends, which lost 8 bases and 4 bases, there was a span of 18 bases. CDR3 DNA sequence: TGTGCCAGCCTACCAGCCGGGGGGCTGGGAAACACCATATATTTT. Encoded protein: CASLPAGGLGNTIYF.

The chain is built from TRBV3-1 (or the pseudogene TRBV3-2) and TRBJ1-2, with 8 bases identical to TRBD1. Germline V gene data show CDR1 as LGHDT and CDR2 as YNNKEL (reference sequence). V gave up 1 base and J gave up 7 bases; unmatched junction bases: 5. The CDR3 totals 14 residues. CDR3 DNA sequence: TGTGCCAGCAGCCAAGGTGTACAGGGGGGTGGCTACACCTTC. Protein sequence: CASSQGVQGGGYTF.

The gene calls are TRBV4-1 and TRBJ1-1; 8 nucleotides align to TRBD1. J gave up 4 bases and V 2 bases, and 6 bases lay outside the gene matches. Germline values: CDR1 MGHRA, CDR2 YSYEKL. The CDR3 has 15 residues. CDR3 loop: CASSQPGTGLTEAFF. The CDR3 nucleotides are TGCGCCAGCAGCCAACCCGGGACAGGACTCACTGAAGCTTTCTTT.

V is TRBV6-6 and J is TRBJ1-2; TRBD1 matches at 9 bases. The CDR3 totals 15 residues. CDR1 MNHNY and CDR2 SVGAGI come from the germline V gene (reference sequence). V lost 7 bases, J lost 6 bases, and 12 bases stayed unmatched. CDR3 protein: CASTNPSGTGNGYTF. The CDR3, as DNA: TGTGCCAGCACCAACCCCTCTGGGACAGGGAATGGCTACACCTTC.

The rearrangement uses TRBV2 and TRBJ2-3; the D gene is possibly TRBD2 (5 bases). The V end lost 8 bases, the J end lost 4 bases, and 13 bases lay between the germline ends. The CDR3 length is 13 residues. In germline, CDR1 is SNHLY, CDR2 FYNNEI. Here the CDR3 reads CASSVSGADTQYF. The CDR3 region has the DNA TGTGCCAGCTCCGTAAGCGGCGCAGATACGCAGTATTTT. Full variable domain (remainder filled in from reference TRBV2 and TRBJ2-3): EPEVTQTPSHQVTQMGQEVILRCVPISNHLYFYWYRQILGQKVEFLVSFYNNEISEKSEIFDDQFSVERPDGSNFTLKIRSTKLEDSAMYFCASSVSGADTQYFGPGTRLTVL.

The chain combines TRBV6-2 or TRBV6-3 with TRBJ2-3; unclear D gene. The CDR3 length is 12 residues. The V end was cut by 6 bases, the J end by 6 bases, with 10 bases between. Germline CDR1 and CDR2: MNHEY and SVGEGT. The CDR3 DNA reads as TGTGCCAGCAGCCGAGGAAGCGATACGCAGTATTTT. Translation: CASSRGSDTQYF.

J is TRBJ1-1 and V is TRBV3-1 (or the pseudogene TRBV3-2); 8 nucleotides match TRBD1. From germline, CDR1 is LGHDT and CDR2 YNNKEL (reference sequence). V shed 4 bases and J 4 bases; nucleotides not matched to a gene: 5. CDR3 length equals 14 residues. The CDR3 loop reads CASSLQGAGTEAFF. CDR3 coding DNA: TGTGCCAGCAGCCTTCAGGGGGCGGGCACTGAAGCTTTCTTT.

The V and J genes are TRBV29-1 and TRBJ1-2; 11 bases line up with TRBD1. Germline values: CDR1 SQVTM, CDR2 ANQGSEA. Losses at the gene ends were 6 bases for V and 1 base for J; bases not matched to a gene: 7. The CDR3 loop spans 15 amino acids. In DNA, the CDR3 is TGCAGCGTCGGGACAGGGGGACCGATTAACTATGGCTACACCTTC. The encoded protein is CSVGTGGPINYGYTF.

The CDR3 reads CASSFSGGRTDTQYF. CDR3 coding DNA: TGTGCCAGCAGCTTTAGCGGGGGCCGGACAGATACGCAGTATTTT. V and J are TRBV7-3 and TRBJ2-3; 9 nucleotides line up with TRBD2. This CDR3 contains 15 residues. Germline loops: CDR1 SGHTA, CDR2 FQGTGA. The V segment lost 3 bases and the J segment 3 bases; nucleotides outside the gene matches: 4.

The chain carries TRBV12-3 or TRBV12-4 and TRBJ2-1, with D perhaps matching TRBD1 or TRBD2 (5 bases each). The ends were cut back, 6 bases at V and 15 bases at J, with 18 bases in the middle. This CDR3 has 12 amino acids. CDR3 bases: TGTGCCAGCAGCCCAACGGGACCCCCGGGGTTCTTC. This gives the protein CASSPTGPPGFF.

This clone was seen a few times. V and J are TRBV2 and TRBJ2-7, with D unresolved. Per germline, CDR1 SNHLY and CDR2 FYNNEI. V gave up 2 bases and J gave up 3 bases, with 8 bases separating them. This CDR3 has 13 residues. CDR3 protein: CASSETVHYEQYF. Here the CDR3 DNA reads TGTGCCAGCAGTGAAACAGTTCACTACGAGCAGTACTTC.

This chain uses TRBV7-9 with TRBJ2-3; perhaps D is TRBD1 or TRBD2 (6 bases each). The germline CDR1 and CDR2 sequences are SEHNR and FQNEAQ (reference sequence). V was shortened by 4 bases and J by 5 bases, with 19 bases between the two germline ends. The CDR3 is 16 amino acids. The CDR3 coding sequence is TGTGCCAGCAGCTCTGGTAGGGGGGATCGGAAAGATACGCAGTATTTT. It encodes CASSSGRGDRKDTQYF.

V gene TRBV5-1 combines with J gene TRBJ2-2, with unresolved D. The CDR3 is made up of 14 amino acids. The germline V and J ends were trimmed by 7 bases and 5 bases, with 15 bases remaining between them. Germline V lookup: CDR1 SGHRS, CDR2 YFSETQ. Here the CDR3 reads CASCLSGWTGELFF. CDR3 DNA: TGCGCCAGCTGCCTGTCTGGGTGGACCGGGGAGCTGTTTTTT.

This chain links TRBV6-1 with TRBJ1-1, with D unclear. This CDR3 spans 14 amino acids. Germline assignment: CDR1 MNHNS and CDR2 SASEGT. V lost 1 base to trimming and J lost 6 bases, with 12 bases between them. The DNA of the CDR3 is TGTGCCAGCAGTGAAGTCGGGTCCTACTCTGAAGCTTTCTTT. This encodes CASSEVGSYSEAFF.

The chain has TRBV7-8 and TRBJ1-6; the match to TRBD1 covers 7 bases. The V and J ends lost 3 bases and 8 bases, in that order; junction bases with no gene match: 7. Per the germline V gene, CDR1 is SGHVS and CDR2 is FQNEAQ. The CDR3 spans 15 residues. The CDR3 DNA reads as TGTGCCAGCAGCTTGTTCGCAGGGGGGGATTCACCCCTCCACTTT. Amino acids: CASSLFAGGDSPLHF.

V and J are TRBV6-2 or TRBV6-3 and TRBJ1-2, with 9 bases identical to TRBD1. Germline CDR1 reads MNHEY; CDR2 reads SVGEGT. With 5 bases clipped from V and 5 bases from J, the junction kept 0 bases outside the gene matches. The CDR3 spans 12 residues. The CDR3 loop reads CASSDRGYGYTF. The CDR3 DNA reads TGTGCCAGCAGTGACAGGGGGTATGGCTACACCTTC.

CDR3 region: CASSPQKRGYTF. CDR3 sequence (DNA): TGTGCCAGCAGTCCGCAAAAGAGAGGCTACACCTTC. The rearrangement joins TRBV12-3 or TRBV12-4 to TRBJ1-2; no definite D call. V was pared by 5 bases and J by 8 bases, with 12 bases between. This CDR3 spans 12 amino acids.

This rearrangement joins TRBV3-1 (or the pseudogene TRBV3-2) to TRBJ1-1; D uncertain. V was shortened by 4 bases and J by 2 bases, with 11 bases between the two germline ends. This CDR3 is 14 amino acids long. Looked up from germline, CDR1 is LGHDT and CDR2 is YNNKEL (reference sequence). DNA of the CDR3: TGTGCCAGCAGCCTGAGCCTGATAAACACTGAAGCTTTCTTT. This sequence encodes CASSLSLINTEAFF.

This clone was counted between two and nine times. This CDR3 reads CASSENTGELFF. The CDR3 region has the DNA TGCGCCAGCAGTGAGAACACCGGGGAGCTGTTTTTT. The rearrangement links TRBV10-1 to TRBJ2-2; D call uncertain. The CDR3 runs 12 residues. Trimming removed 2 bases at V and 2 bases at J, with 0 bases between. The germline CDR1 and CDR2 sequences are WNHNN and SYGVQD (reference sequence).

The V call is TRBV5-6, the J call TRBJ2-7; D possibly corresponds to TRBD2 (5 bases). CDR3 length: 15 amino acids. CDR1 is SGHDT and CDR2 is YYEEEE in the germline V gene. V lost 0 bases and J lost 3, with 13 bases in between. The CDR3 DNA follows: TGTGCCAGCAGCTTGGCGGGGAATAACCACTACGAGCAGTACTTC. Its translation is CASSLAGNNHYEQYF.

CDR3 bases: TGTGCCAGCAGCGAAACAGTGAACACTGAAGCTTTCTTT. Encoded protein: CASSETVNTEAFF. The chain couples TRBV3-1 (or the pseudogene TRBV3-2) to TRBJ1-1; D is undetermined. Germline assignment: CDR1 LGHDT and CDR2 YNNKEL (reference sequence). The CDR3 consists of 13 residues. Trimming took 5 bases from V and 0 from J, leaving 7 bases between them.